The clone carrying this TCR beta chain was seen a few times. The same CDR3 is also encoded by other DNA sequences in this sample. The data originate from a study of ipilimumab plus nivolumab after autologous stem cell transplantation. Study information: The DLBCL group included primary refractory and relapsed cases.

The CDR3 has 15 amino acids. V dropped 5 bases and J dropped 0 bases, with 11 bases sitting between them. Per the germline V gene, CDR1 is LNHDA and CDR2 is SQIVND (reference sequence). Here immunoSEQ multiplex PCR was the method, and the copy in TCRdb shows in-frame clones only, minus some. The data contain roughly 86,000 clones, approximately 86% of them seen just once; the ten biggest clones take up 2.2%. Sequences were derived from PBMCs, sampled in a trial of ipilimumab plus nivolumab as post-transplant consolidation. V is TRBV19 and J is TRBJ2-1, with D tentatively TRBD2 (6 bases). This TCR came from a male donor with diffuse large B-cell lymphoma. This chain's CDR3 is CASSGTGVSYNEQFF. The CDR3 coding sequence is TGTGCCAGTAGTGGTACGGGGGTCTCCTACAATGAGCAGTTCTTC.